This T cell receptor (beta chain) was retrieved from a study of shared clonotypes between healthy human individuals (TCRdb year 2020). With respect to the entire study: The cohort comprised a couple of women and a few men aged 18 to 49 years. For each donor, three plates each were used for CD4 naive and CD4 memory, two plates were used for CD8 naive, and one plate was used for CD8 memory. To estimate repertoire size and how much clonotypes are shared between individuals, the study performed deep sequencing of blood TCR repertoires from 4 to 6 healthy adults. To increase sequencing depth and limit assay-specific biases, TCR repertoire library preparation and sequencing were carried out by different laboratories using diverse techniques. Leukapheresis yielded between about 0.85 and 10 billion PBMCs per donor.

As for this clone: This clone's antigen is unknown. No qualities accompany the bases; no much larger clone lies one base away. Other DNA sequences within the sample encode an identical CDR3.

From the germline V gene (reference sequence), CDR1 is LNHDA and CDR2 is SQIVND. The CDR3 contains 13 residues, cysteine and phenylalanine counted. CDR3 DNA is the only sequence kept; it has 39 bases, read in frame from the first base. At the junction V is shortened by 11 bases and J by 1 base, with 14 bases in between. The donors were healthy, HIV-negative adults with no recently reported acute infections or vaccinations. Every donor was a Caucasian adult residing in Nashville, Tennessee, USA. CD4+ T cells were enriched by magnetic negative selection; naive cells were then positively selected on CD45RA, and the negative fraction formed the memory subset. Blood was collected by leukapheresis, and PBMCs were isolated by Ficoll-Histopaque density gradient centrifugation and then cryopreserved in liquid nitrogen vapor phase. Analytical flow cytometry was used to check the purity and quantity of each magnetically sorted T cell population. Each sorted fraction had its genomic DNA isolated and then quantified by UV absorbance on a Nanodrop 2000c.

Using the deep immunoSEQ assay, multiplex PCR amplified TCR CDR3 regions from genomic DNA. Genomic DNA extracted from each cell subset was distributed evenly over all wells of several immunoSEQ 96-well plates, and each plate served as one replicate. For sorted subsets, 200 ng of genomic DNA, equivalent to roughly 33,000 T cell genomes, went into each replicate PCR. The purified libraries were quantified using a Qubit 3.0 fluorometer, sized with a Bioanalyzer 2100, and then quantified again using the KAPA Library Quantification kit. Each immunoSEQ 96-well plate was sequenced on its own single-read 150-cycle Illumina NextSeq 550 flow cell. The paper's data handling went like this. Because only junctional sequences without quality scores were contained in the immunoSEQ output, filtering matching that applied to full-length reads could not be performed. To assign V/J genes and CDR3, sequences were annotated using PyIR, a Python wrapper for IgBLAST v1.9, with IMGT germline references. Reads were removed for weak V/J assignments (E-value above 1e-6), missing CDR3, stop codons, out-of-frame junctions, or ambiguous translated residues. A V3J clonotype was defined by an identical inferred V gene, J gene, and CDR3 amino acid sequence. Percentage overlap between repertoires was computed as shared unique clonotypes divided by the size of the smaller repertoire. Repertoire richness was assessed with RTK rarefaction, the Chao1 estimator, and Recon v2.1 estimates of unobserved clonotypes. OLGA was used to compute generation probabilities for all TCRbeta clonotypes that the gDNA method yielded from four donors. TCRdb limited this immuneACCESS table to in-frame rearrangements with V and J called. A share of clones is missing; checked studies link under half to unresolved V genes, and the rest is unexplained. The V and J calls and the clone size are those of that table, but D and trimming were determined from the DNA. The sample records about 2,500,000 clones, 85% to 95% of which are singletons. The ten largest clones represent under 0.15% of the sample.

Broader findings and caveats from the paper: Rarefaction of sorted-subset datasets indicated incomplete sequencing despite the large sequencing depth. Pairwise subsampling led to the expectation that sequencing depth would affect the degree of clonotype sharing among donors. Because the study included only a small number of donors, the genetic and exposure-history diversity represented was limited. Compared with non-shared clonotypes, clonotypes shared by all four sorted-subset donors had higher generation probabilities. Naive subsets generally had larger estimated clonotype richness than memory subsets. Sharing across four donors was observed for 5% to 6.5% of naive CD4, over 3% of naive CD8, roughly 2.3% of memory CD4, and over 0.3% of memory CD8 clonotypes. Only blood was sampled, and tissue TCR repertoires likely differ from those in blood.

The chain joins TRBV19 to TRBJ2-5, with the D segment identity uncertain. Sequencing was carried out using naive CD4+ T cells sorted from blood. The sample's cell subset or site, from its label and the paper: CD45RA+ positively selected. The TCR originated in a man aged 18 to 30 in good health. The sequenced DNA is TGTGCCTCTTCCTTGGGCTTCCAAGAGACCCAGTACTTC. Its coded protein is CASSLGFQETQYF.